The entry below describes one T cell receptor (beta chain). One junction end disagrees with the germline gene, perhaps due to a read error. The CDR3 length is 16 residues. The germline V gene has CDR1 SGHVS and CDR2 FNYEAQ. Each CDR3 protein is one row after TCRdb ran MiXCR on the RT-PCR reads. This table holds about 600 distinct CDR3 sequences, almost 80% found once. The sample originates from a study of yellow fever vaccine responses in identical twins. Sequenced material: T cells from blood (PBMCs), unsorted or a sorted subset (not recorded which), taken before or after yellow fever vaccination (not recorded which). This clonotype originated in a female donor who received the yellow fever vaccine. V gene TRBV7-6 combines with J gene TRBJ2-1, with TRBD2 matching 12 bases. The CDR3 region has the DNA TGTGCTAGCAGCTTAGAGGCTAGCGGGGGGGCCGATGAGCAGTTCTTC. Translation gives CASSLEASGGADEQFF.